Following are 14 T cell receptor beta chains from one sample sequenced in a study of OX40 agonist ivuxolimab in advanced cancers. Receptor amplification or capture employed the immunoSEQ multiplex PCR assay. TCRdb took this table from immuneACCESS and kept in-frame rearrangements with V and J called. Such tables lack part of the clones; where checked against another copy, unresolved V genes explain under half of the gap, and the rest is unexplained. The sample contains 45,000 to 50,000 clones, around nine tenths of them found a single time. 40% to 65% of the sample is in the top ten clones. Source: CD4+ or CD8+ T cells sorted from blood, taken in a trial of the OX40 agonist ivuxolimab. These receptors all come from an adult with an advanced solid tumor such as melanoma, head and neck, liver or kidney cancer.

The chain carries TRBV29-1 and TRBJ1-3; 7 nucleotides match TRBD1. CDR1 is SQVTM and CDR2 is ANQGSEA in the germline V gene. CDR3 length equals 14 residues. With 4 bases clipped from V and 4 bases from J, the junction kept 7 bases outside the gene matches. This CDR3 reads CSVGGQTFGNTIYF. The CDR3 DNA follows: TGCAGCGTTGGGGGACAGACCTTCGGAAACACCATATATTTT.

The chain has TRBV28 and TRBJ2-7, with 8 bases fitting TRBD1. Germline CDR1 reads MDHEN; CDR2 reads SYDVKM. Unmatched junction bases numbered 3, after V lost 6 bases and J lost 2 bases. This CDR3 is 13 amino acids long. CDR3 nucleotide sequence: TGTGCCAGCAGGGCGACAGGGGCCTACGAGCAGTACTTC. Its protein is CASRATGAYEQYF. The complete variable domain, with remaining parts taken from reference TRBV28 and TRBJ2-7, reads DVKVTQSSRYLVKRTGEKVFLECVQDMDHENMFWYRQDPGLGLRLIYFSYDVKMKEKGDIPEGYSVSREKKERFSLILESASTNQTSMYLCASRATGAYEQYFGPGTRLTVT.

This chain connects TRBV7-2 to TRBJ2-1, with 7 bases fitting TRBD2. Per germline, CDR1 SGHTA and CDR2 FQGNSA. The CDR3 loop spans 14 amino acids. V was clipped by 5 bases and J by 7 bases; unmatched bases: 8. The CDR3 here is CASSIASGGNEQFF. The CDR3 bases are TGTGCCAGCAGCATTGCTAGCGGAGGTAATGAGCAGTTCTTC.

The chain joins TRBV2 to TRBJ2-2; no firm D call. Trimming removed 1 base from V and 4 bases from J, with 16 bases in between. From germline, CDR1 is SNHLY and CDR2 FYNNEI. The CDR3 length is 17 residues. The CDR3: CASSEGLHELGTGELFF. For the CDR3, the DNA is TGTGCCAGCAGTGAAGGGCTCCATGAGCTGGGCACCGGGGAGCTGTTTTTT.

The chain employs TRBV7-6 and TRBJ2-1, with a weak D call TRBD1 (5 bases). Trimming stripped 3 bases from V and 0 bases from J, with 6 bases between. This CDR3 region has 14 residues. Germline values: CDR1 SGHVS, CDR2 FNYEAQ. The CDR3 loop is CASSFQGSYNEQFF. The CDR3 DNA sequence: TGTGCCAGCAGCTTCCAGGGCTCCTACAATGAGCAGTTCTTC.

This sequence joins TRBV19 and TRBJ1-5; TRBD1 might be the D (5 bases). Germline CDR1 reads LNHDA; CDR2 reads SQIVND (reference sequence). The CDR3 has 14 amino acids. The V gene lost 6 bases and the J gene lost 1 base, with 10 bases spanning the gap. This CDR3 reads CASRMGESNQPQHF. CDR3 bases: TGTGCCAGTAGAATGGGGGAAAGCAATCAGCCCCAGCATTTT.

The chain employs TRBV15 and TRBJ1-1; no firm D call. Deletions cut 3 bases from V and 11 bases from J, with 13 bases between. The CDR3 is 12 residues long. CDR1 and CDR2 from the germline V gene are LNHNV and YYDKDF (reference sequence). The CDR3 reads CATSRDGILAFF. CDR3 coding DNA: TGTGCCACCAGCAGGGATGGTATACTGGCTTTCTTT.

This sequence joins TRBV11-2 and TRBJ2-3, with D possibly TRBD1 on 5 matching bases. Germline CDR1 SGHAT, CDR2 FQNNGV. The CDR3 is 14 residues long. V was trimmed by 2 bases and J by 4 bases, leaving 10 bases between them. The chain's CDR3 is CASSLSGNADTQYF. The DNA for the CDR3 is TGTGCCAGCAGCTTATCAGGGAATGCAGATACGCAGTATTTT.

This rearrangement joins TRBV7-2 to TRBJ1-2; 8 bases agree with TRBD1. Per germline, CDR1 SGHTA and CDR2 FQGNSA. This CDR3 spans 15 amino acids. V dropped 4 bases and J dropped 2; count of bases not matched to a gene: 6. The DNA of the CDR3 is TGTGCCAGCAGCTCCTACAGACAGGGGAACTATGGCTACACCTTC. It translates to CASSSYRQGNYGYTF. The whole variable domain, remainder taken from reference TRBV7-2 and TRBJ1-2, is GAGVSQSPSNKVTEKGKDVELRCDPISGHTALYWYRQSLGQGLEFLIYFQGNSAPDKSGLPSDRFSAERTGGSVSTLTIQRTQQEDSAVYLCASSSYRQGNYGYTFGSGTRLTVV.

The genes are TRBV20-1 and TRBJ2-7; TRBD1 agrees at 9 bases. The CDR3 spans 11 residues. V trimming: 5 bases; J trimming: 5 bases; junction bases outside the gene matches: 1. The germline V gene encodes CDR1 DFQATT and CDR2 SNEGSKA (reference sequence). DNA of the CDR3: TGCAGTGCTTGGACAGGGGACGAGCAGTACTTC. Amino acid sequence: CSAWTGDEQYF.

The rearrangement uses TRBV30 and TRBJ2-1, with a possible D match to TRBD2 (6 bases). The V end lost 0 bases, the J end lost 5 bases, and 14 bases lay between the germline ends. This CDR3 contains 15 residues. Looked up from germline, CDR1 is GTSNPN and CDR2 is SVGIG (reference sequence). CDR3 protein: CAWSVGLARNNEQFF. In nucleotides, the CDR3 is TGTGCCTGGAGTGTAGGTCTAGCGCGGAACAATGAGCAGTTCTTC.

The chain has TRBV6-1 and TRBJ2-7, with 9 bases lining up with TRBD1. V lost 1 base and J lost 1; bases outside the gene matches: 5. Germline CDR1 MNHNS, CDR2 SASEGT. The length of the CDR3 is 16 residues. The CDR3 DNA reads as TGTGCCAGCAGTGAAGACTCCGGGACAGGGTCCTACGAGCAGTACTTC. It specifies CASSEDSGTGSYEQYF.

CDR3 coding DNA: TGTGCCAGCAGCTTAGGCCCATCAAGGACAGATACGCAGTATTTT. It yields the protein CASSLGPSRTDTQYF. J is TRBJ2-3 and V is TRBV7-9; D is ambiguous. The CDR3 contains 15 residues. Trimming removed 1 base from V and 3 bases from J, with 11 bases in between. Germline-derived CDR1 and CDR2 are SEHNR and FQNEAQ (reference sequence). Drawing the rest from reference TRBV7-9 and TRBJ2-3, the complete variable domain is DTGVSQNPRHKITKRGQNVTFRCDPISEHNRLYWYRQTLGQGPEFLTYFQNEAQLEKSRLLSDRFSAERPKGSFSTLEIQRTEQGDSAMYLCASSLGPSRTDTQYFGPGTRLTVL.

Remarks on this clone: At one end, the junction sequence differs from germline, possibly due to a read error. The chain has TRBV7-7 and TRBJ1-1; 8 bases map to TRBD1. The CDR3 runs to 14 residues. In germline, CDR1 is SSHAT, CDR2 FNYEAQ (reference sequence). The CDR3 reads CASSDRGGNTEAFF. CDR3 coding DNA: TGTGCTAGCAGCGACAGGGGTGGGAACACTGAAGCTTTCTTT.